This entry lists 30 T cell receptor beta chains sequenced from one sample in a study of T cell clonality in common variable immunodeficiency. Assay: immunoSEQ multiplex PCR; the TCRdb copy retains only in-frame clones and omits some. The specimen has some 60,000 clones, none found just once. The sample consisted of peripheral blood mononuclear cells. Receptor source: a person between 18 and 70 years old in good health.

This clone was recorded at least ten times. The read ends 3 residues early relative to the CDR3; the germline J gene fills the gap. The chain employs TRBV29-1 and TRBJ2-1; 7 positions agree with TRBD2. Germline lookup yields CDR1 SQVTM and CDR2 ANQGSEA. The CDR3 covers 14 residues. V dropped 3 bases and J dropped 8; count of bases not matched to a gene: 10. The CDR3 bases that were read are TGCAGCGTTGAGGGACTGGTGGGAGGGGATGAG. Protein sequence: CSVEGLVGGDE. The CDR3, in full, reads CSVEGLVGGDEQFF.

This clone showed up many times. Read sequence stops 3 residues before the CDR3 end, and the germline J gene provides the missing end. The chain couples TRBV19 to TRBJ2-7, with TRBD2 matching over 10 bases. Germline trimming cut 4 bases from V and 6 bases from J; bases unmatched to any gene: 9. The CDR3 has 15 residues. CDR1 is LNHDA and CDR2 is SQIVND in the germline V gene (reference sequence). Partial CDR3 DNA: TGTGCCAGTAGTACTGGACTAGCGGCGGGGGGCGAG. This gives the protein CASSTGLAAGGE. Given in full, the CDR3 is CASSTGLAAGGEQYF.

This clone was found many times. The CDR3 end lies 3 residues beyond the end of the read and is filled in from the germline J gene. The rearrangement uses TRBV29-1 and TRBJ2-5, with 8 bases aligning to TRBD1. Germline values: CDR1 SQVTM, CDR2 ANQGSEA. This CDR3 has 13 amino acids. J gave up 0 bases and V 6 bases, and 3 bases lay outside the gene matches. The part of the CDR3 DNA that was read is TGCAGCGTCACGGGACAGGACCAAGAGACC. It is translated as CSVTGQDQET. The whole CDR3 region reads CSVTGQDQETQYF.

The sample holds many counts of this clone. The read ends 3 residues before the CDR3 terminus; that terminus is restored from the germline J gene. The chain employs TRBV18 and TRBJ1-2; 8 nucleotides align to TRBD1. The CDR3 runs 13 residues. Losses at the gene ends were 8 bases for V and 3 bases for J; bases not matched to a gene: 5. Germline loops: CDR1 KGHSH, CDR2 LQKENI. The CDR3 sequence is CASAGGSDYGYTF. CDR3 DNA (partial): TGTGCCAGCGCAGGGGGCAGCGACTATGGC.

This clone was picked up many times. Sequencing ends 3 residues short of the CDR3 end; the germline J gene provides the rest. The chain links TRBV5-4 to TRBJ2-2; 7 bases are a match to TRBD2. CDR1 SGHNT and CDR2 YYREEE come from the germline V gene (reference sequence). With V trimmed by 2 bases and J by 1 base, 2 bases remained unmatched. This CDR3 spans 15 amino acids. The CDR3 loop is CASSLAGLNTGELFF. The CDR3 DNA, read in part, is TGTGCCAGCAGCTTAGCGGGACTGAACACCGGGGAG.

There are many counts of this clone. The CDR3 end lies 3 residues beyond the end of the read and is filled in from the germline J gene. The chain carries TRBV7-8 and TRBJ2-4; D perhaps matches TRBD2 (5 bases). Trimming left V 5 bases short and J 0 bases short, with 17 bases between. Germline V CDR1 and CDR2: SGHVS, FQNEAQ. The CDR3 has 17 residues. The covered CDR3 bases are TGTGCCAGCAGCCCCCGGGGAGCCGGGGTAGCCAAAAACATT. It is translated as CASSPRGAGVAKNI. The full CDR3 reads CASSPRGAGVAKNIQYF.

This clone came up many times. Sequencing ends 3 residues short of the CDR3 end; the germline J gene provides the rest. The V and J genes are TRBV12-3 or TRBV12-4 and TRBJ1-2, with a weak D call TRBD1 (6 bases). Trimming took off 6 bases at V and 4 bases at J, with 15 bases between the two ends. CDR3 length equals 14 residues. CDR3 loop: CASSWTAWGYGYTF. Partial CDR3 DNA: TGTGCCAGCAGCTGGACAGCGTGGGGCTATGGC.

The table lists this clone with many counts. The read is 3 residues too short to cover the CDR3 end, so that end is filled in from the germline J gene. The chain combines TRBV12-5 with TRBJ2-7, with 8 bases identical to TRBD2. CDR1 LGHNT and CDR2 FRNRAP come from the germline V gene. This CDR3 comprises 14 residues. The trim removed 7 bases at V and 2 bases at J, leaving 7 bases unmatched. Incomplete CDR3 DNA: TGTGCTAGTGCCCTTAGCGGGGCGACCTACGAG. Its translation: CASALSGATYE. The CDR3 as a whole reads CASALSGATYEQYF.

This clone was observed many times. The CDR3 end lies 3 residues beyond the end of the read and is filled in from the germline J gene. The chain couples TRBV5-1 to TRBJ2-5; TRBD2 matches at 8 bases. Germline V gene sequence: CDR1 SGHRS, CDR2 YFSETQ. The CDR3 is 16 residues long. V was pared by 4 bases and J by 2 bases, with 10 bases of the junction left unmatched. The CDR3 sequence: CASSPPTSGGQETQYF. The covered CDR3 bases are TGCGCCAGCAGCCCGCCCACTAGCGGAGGGCAAGAGACC.

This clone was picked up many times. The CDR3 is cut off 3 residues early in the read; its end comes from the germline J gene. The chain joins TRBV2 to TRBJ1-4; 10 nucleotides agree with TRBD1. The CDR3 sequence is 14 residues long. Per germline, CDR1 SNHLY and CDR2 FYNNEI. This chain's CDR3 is CASSEAGQGGKLFF. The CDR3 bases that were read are TGTGCCAGCAGTGAAGCAGGACAGGGGGGGAAA.

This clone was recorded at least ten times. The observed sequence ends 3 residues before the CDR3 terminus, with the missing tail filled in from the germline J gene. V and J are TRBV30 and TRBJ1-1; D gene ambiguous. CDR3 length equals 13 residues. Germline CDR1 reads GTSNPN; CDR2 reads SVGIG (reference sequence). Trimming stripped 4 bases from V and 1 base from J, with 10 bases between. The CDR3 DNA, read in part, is TGTGCCTGGAAGTCACAGCCGAACACTGAA. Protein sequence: CAWKSQPNTE. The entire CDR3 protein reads CAWKSQPNTEAFF.

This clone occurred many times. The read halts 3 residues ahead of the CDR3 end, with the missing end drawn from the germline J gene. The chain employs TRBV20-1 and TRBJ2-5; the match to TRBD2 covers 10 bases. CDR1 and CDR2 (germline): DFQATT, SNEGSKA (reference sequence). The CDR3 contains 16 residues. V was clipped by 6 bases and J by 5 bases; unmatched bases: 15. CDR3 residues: CSALPGLADLGETQYF. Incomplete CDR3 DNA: TGCAGTGCCCTCCCCGGACTAGCGGACCTAGGGGAGACC.

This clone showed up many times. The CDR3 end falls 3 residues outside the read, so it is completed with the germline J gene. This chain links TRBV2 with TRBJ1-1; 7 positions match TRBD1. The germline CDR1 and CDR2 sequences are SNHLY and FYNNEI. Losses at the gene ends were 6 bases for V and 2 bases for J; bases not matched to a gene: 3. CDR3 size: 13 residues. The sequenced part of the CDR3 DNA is TGTGCCAGCAGGGGACAGCCTAACACTGAA. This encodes CASRGQPNTE. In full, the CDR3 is CASRGQPNTEAFF. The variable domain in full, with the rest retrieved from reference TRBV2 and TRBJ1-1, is EPEVTQTPSHQVTQMGQEVILRCVPISNHLYFYWYRQILGQKVEFLVSFYNNEISEKSEIFDDQFSVERPDGSNFTLKIRSTKLEDSAMYFCASRGQPNTEAFFGQGTRLTVV.

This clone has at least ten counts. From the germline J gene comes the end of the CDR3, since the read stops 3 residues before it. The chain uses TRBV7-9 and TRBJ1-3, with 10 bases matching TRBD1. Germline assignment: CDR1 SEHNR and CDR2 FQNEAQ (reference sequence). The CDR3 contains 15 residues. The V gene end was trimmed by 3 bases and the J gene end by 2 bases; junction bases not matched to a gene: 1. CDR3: CASSFGTGAGNTIYF. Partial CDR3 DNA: TGTGCCAGCAGCTTTGGGACAGGGGCTGGAAACACC. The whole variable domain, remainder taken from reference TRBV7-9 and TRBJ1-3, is DTGVSQNPRHKITKRGQNVTFRCDPISEHNRLYWYRQTLGQGPEFLTYFQNEAQLEKSRLLSDRFSAERPKGSFSTLEIQRTEQGDSAMYLCASSFGTGAGNTIYFGEGSWLTVV.

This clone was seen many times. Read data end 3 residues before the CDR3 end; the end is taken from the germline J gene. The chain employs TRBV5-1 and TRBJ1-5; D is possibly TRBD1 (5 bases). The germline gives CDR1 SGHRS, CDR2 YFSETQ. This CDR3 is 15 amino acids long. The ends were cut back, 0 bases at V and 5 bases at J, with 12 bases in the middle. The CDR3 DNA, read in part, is TGCGCCAGCAGCTTGGGGGGACTGGGGGATCAGCCC. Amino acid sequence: CASSLGGLGDQP. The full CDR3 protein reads CASSLGGLGDQPQHF.

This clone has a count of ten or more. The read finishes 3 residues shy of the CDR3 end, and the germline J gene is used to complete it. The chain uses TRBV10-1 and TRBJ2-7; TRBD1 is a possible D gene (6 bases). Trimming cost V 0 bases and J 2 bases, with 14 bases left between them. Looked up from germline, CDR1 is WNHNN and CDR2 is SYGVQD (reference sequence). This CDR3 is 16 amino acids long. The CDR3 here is CASSESLRDNTYEQYF. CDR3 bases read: TGCGCCAGCAGTGAGTCACTCCGGGACAACACCTACGAG.

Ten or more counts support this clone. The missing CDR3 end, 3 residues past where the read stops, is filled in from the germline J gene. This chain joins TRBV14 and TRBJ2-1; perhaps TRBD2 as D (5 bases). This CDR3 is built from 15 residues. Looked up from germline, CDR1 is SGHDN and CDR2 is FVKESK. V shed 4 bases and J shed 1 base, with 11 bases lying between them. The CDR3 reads CASSPLVGSYNEQFF. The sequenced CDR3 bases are TGTGCCAGCAGCCCACTAGTGGGGTCCTACAATGAG.

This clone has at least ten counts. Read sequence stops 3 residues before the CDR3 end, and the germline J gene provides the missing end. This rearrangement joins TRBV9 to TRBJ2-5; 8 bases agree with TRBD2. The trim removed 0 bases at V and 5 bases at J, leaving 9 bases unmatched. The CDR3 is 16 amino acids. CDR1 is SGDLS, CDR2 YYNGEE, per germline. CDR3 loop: CASSVEVAGFWETQYF. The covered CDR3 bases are TGTGCCAGCAGCGTAGAAGTAGCGGGATTTTGGGAGACC.

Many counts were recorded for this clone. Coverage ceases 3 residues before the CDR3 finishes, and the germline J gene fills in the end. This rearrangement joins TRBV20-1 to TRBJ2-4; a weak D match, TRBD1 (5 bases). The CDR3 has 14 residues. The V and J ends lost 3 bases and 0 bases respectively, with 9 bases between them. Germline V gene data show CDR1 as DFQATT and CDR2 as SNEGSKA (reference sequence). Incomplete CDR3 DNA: TGCAGTGCTAGCGAGACAGTAGCCAAAAACATT. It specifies CSASETVAKNI. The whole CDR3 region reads CSASETVAKNIQYF.

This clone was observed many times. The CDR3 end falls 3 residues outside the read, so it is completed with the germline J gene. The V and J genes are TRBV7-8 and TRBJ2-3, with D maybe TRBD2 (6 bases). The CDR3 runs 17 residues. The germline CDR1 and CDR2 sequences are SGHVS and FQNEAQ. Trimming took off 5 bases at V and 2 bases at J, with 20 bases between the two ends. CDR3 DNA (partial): TGTGCCAGCAGCCCCACCCGTGCGGGAAGAGTCACAGATACG. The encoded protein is CASSPTRAGRVTDT. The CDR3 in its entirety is CASSPTRAGRVTDTQYF.

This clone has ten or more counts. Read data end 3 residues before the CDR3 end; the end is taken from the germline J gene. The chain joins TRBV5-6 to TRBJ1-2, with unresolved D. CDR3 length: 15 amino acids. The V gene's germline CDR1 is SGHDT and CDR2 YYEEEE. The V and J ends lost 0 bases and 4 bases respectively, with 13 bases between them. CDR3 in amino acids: CASSLEAASGYGYTF. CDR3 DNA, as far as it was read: TGTGCCAGCAGCTTGGAAGCGGCTTCAGGCTATGGC.

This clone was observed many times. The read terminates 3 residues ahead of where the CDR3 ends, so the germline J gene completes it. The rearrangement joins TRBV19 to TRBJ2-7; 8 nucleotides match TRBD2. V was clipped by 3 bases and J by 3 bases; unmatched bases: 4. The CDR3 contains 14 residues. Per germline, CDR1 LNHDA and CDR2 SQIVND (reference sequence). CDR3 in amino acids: CASSIDGTSYEQYF. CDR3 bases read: TGTGCCAGTAGTATTGATGGGACTAGCTACGAG. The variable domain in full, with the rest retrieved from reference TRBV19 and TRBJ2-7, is DGGITQSPKYLFRKEGQNVTLSCEQNLNHDAMYWYRQDPGQGLRLIYYSQIVNDFQKGDIAEGYSVSREKKESFPLTVTSAQKNPTAFYLCASSIDGTSYEQYFGPGTRLTVT.

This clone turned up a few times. Here the CDR3 reads CASSPSGRGYEQYF. The sequenced CDR3 bases are TGTGCCAGTAGTCCTAGCGGGAGGGGGTACGAG. This sequence joins TRBV19 and TRBJ2-7, with 12 bases aligning to TRBD2. Read coverage stops 3 residues before the CDR3 terminus; the germline J gene supplies the remainder. Germline V gene data show CDR1 as LNHDA and CDR2 as SQIVND (reference sequence). V dropped 5 bases and J dropped 4; count of bases not matched to a gene: 3. The CDR3 is made up of 14 amino acids.

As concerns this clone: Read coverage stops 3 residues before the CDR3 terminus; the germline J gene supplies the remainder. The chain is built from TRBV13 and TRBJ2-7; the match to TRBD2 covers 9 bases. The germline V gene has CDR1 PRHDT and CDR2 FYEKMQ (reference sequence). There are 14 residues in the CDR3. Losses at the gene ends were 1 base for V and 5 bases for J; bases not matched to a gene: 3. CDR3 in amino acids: CASSLVLAGHEQYF. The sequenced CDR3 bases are TGTGCCAGCAGCTTAGTACTAGCGGGCCACGAG.

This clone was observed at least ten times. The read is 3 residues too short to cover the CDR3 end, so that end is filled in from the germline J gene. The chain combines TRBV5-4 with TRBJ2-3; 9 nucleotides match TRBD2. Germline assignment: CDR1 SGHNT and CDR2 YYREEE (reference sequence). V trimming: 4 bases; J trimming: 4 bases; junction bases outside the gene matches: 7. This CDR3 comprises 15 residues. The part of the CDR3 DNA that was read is TGTGCCAGCAGCCCCACGGGACTAGCCTCAGATACG. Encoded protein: CASSPTGLASDT. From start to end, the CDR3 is CASSPTGLASDTQYF.

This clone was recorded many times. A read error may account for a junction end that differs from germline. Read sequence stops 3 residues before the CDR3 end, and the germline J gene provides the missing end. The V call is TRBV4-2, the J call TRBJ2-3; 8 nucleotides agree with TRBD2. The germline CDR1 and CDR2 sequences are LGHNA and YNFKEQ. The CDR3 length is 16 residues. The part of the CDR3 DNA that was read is TGCGCCAGCAGCCCCCAAAGCGGGGGTGGGCACGGTACG. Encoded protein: CASSPQSGGGHGT. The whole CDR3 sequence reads CASSPQSGGGHGTQYF.

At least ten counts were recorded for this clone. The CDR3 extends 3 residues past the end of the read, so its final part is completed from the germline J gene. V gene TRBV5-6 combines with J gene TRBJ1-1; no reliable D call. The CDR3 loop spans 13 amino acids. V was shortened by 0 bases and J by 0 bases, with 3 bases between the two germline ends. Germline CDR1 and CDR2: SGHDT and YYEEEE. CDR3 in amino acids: CASSLEVNTEAFF. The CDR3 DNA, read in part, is TGTGCCAGCAGCTTGGAGGTGAACACTGAA.

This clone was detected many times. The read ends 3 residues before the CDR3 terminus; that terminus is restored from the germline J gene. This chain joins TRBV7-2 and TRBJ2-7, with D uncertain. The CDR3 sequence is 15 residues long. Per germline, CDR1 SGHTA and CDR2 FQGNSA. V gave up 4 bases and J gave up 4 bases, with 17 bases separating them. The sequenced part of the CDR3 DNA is TGTGCCAGCAGCTCACGAGTGACCTCGGGTTACGAG. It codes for CASSSRVTSGYE. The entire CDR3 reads CASSSRVTSGYEQYF.

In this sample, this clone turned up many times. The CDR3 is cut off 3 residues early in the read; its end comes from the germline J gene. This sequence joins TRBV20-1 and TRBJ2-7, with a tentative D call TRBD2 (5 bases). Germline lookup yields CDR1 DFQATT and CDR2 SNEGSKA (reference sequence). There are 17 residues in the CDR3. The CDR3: CSAWDSGESQLTYEQYF. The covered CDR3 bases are TGCAGCGCATGGGATTCCGGGGAGTCGCAACTTACCTACGAG.

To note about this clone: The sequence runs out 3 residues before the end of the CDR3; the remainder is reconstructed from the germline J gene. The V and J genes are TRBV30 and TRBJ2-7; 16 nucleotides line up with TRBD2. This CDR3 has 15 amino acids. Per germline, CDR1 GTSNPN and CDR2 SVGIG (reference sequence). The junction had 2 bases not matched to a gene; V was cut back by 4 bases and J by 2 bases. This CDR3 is CAWTGTSGRAYEQYF. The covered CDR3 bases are TGTGCCTGGACCGGGACTAGCGGGAGGGCCTACGAG.